These 24 T cell receptor beta chains share one sample of origin, sequenced in a study of CXCR3-negative and CXCR3-positive naive CD8 T cells. Findings and limits, study-wide: The TRB CDR3s that CXCR3-positive naive cells carried were more hydrophobic than those of CXCR3-negative naive cells.

What these receptors recognize is not known. Via 5' RACE with UMI labels, TRB cDNA libraries were prepared. With the 5' RACE reads reprocessed, TCRdb shows one record per CDR3 protein and no DNA. This sample's table has 110,000 or so distinct CDR3 sequences. The sequenced sample consisted of naive CXCR3+ CD8+ T cells from blood. The subset here: CD45RO-CCR7+CD27+CD95- naive CD8+ T cells expressing CXCR3 (TNR3+). Every receptor here comes from a human donor in good health. Some clones in this sample may be carry-over from other donors' samples.

The chain links TRBV7-9 to TRBJ2-2; with no DNA, the TCRdb D assignment of TRBD2 cannot be verified. The CDR3 runs 13 residues. The V gene's germline CDR1 is SEHNR and CDR2 FQNEAQ (reference sequence). CDR3 protein: CASSDGLAGELFF.

The chain couples TRBV6-2 or TRBV6-3 to TRBJ1-1; TCRdb outputs TRBD1, but without DNA this stays unchecked. There are 14 residues in the CDR3. Germline values: CDR1 MNHEY, CDR2 SVGEGT. The CDR3 is CASSHGPGTTEAFF.

The rearrangement links TRBV12-3 or TRBV12-4 to TRBJ2-7; TCRdb gives TRBD2 as the D gene, but with no DNA this cannot be confirmed. The length of the CDR3 is 13 residues. CDR3 sequence: CASSPGLEYEQYF.

The chain is built from TRBV29-1 and TRBJ2-3; TCRdb selects TRBD2, and the lack of DNA leaves this call unchecked. The germline CDR1 and CDR2 sequences are SQVTM and ANQGSEA. This CDR3 has 16 amino acids. CDR3 in amino acids: CSVEDPGLAVTDTQYF.

CDR3 residues: CASSDAAPFYEQYF. The genes are TRBV2 and TRBJ2-7; with no DNA, the TCRdb D assignment of TRBD1 cannot be verified. Germline-derived CDR1 and CDR2 are SNHLY and FYNNEI. The CDR3 spans 14 residues.

The chain is built from TRBV12-3 or TRBV12-4 and TRBJ1-1. This CDR3 contains 13 residues. The CDR3: CASSETGNTEAFF.

V gene TRBV7-6 combines with J gene TRBJ1-1; as DNA is missing, the TRBD1 call by TCRdb cannot be tested. Germline assignment: CDR1 SGHVS and CDR2 FNYEAQ. The CDR3 extends over 15 amino acids. This CDR3 reads CASSSLGGRHTEAFF.

The chain uses TRBV12-3 or TRBV12-4 and TRBJ2-2. The CDR3 totals 11 residues. CDR3 protein: CATQYTGELFF.

The chain employs TRBV29-1 and TRBJ2-2. The CDR3 loop spans 13 amino acids. Germline assignment: CDR1 SQVTM and CDR2 ANQGSEA. CDR3 loop: CSVDVPNTGELFF.

This chain uses TRBV2 with TRBJ2-3; TCRdb designates TRBD2, a call that cannot be tested without DNA. In germline, CDR1 is SNHLY, CDR2 FYNNEI. The CDR3 is 14 amino acids. The CDR3 protein is CASSELREPTTQYF.

This chain connects TRBV21-1 to TRBJ2-5; the TCRdb call, TRBD2, lacks DNA for checking. TRBV21-1 is flagged as a pseudogene. The CDR3 has 17 amino acids. This CDR3 is CASSKRGTSGVQETQYF.

The chain employs TRBV9 and TRBJ1-1; TCRdb lists TRBD1, though no DNA is available to test this call. Germline V gene data show CDR1 as SGDLS and CDR2 as YYNGEE. The CDR3 covers 15 residues. CDR3 in amino acids: CASSVATGSGEEAFF.

The rearrangement joins TRBV13 to TRBJ1-4. Germline V gene sequence: CDR1 PRHDT, CDR2 FYEKMQ (reference sequence). The CDR3 runs 14 residues. CDR3 sequence: CASTEQRGNEKLFF.

The rearrangement joins TRBV19 to TRBJ2-1; the TCRdb call, TRBD1, lacks DNA for checking. CDR1 is LNHDA and CDR2 is SQIVND in the germline V gene (reference sequence). CDR3 length: 16 residues. The CDR3 region is CASSIDPGGSYNEQFF.

This chain links TRBV7-9 with TRBJ2-2. This CDR3 is 15 amino acids long. Germline V gene data show CDR1 as SEHNR and CDR2 as FQNEAQ (reference sequence). CDR3 residues: CASSLEGSNTGELFF.

The chain combines TRBV28 with TRBJ2-7; TCRdb picks TRBD1, but there is no DNA to check that call. The CDR3 extends over 14 amino acids. The germline gives CDR1 MDHEN, CDR2 SYDVKM. The CDR3 spells CASSSRRAGGEQYF.

The V gene is TRBV6-6, the J gene TRBJ2-2; the D call of TRBD1 rests on TCRdb alone, since no DNA is present to check it. The CDR3 runs to 13 residues. CDR1 is MNHNY, CDR2 SVGAGI, per germline (reference sequence). The CDR3 sequence: CASSPSEGRELFF.

The chain carries TRBV20-1 and TRBJ2-7; TCRdb designates TRBD1, a call that cannot be tested without DNA. The CDR3 consists of 17 residues. The V gene's germline CDR1 is DFQATT and CDR2 SNEGSKA (reference sequence). CDR3 region: CSARDGWDRVLSYEQYF.

The chain employs TRBV27 and TRBJ1-1; TCRdb lists TRBD1, though no DNA is available to test this call. Per the germline V gene, CDR1 is MNHEY and CDR2 is SMNVEV (reference sequence). The CDR3 is 12 amino acids. The CDR3 is CATRGGGTEAFF.

The rearrangement uses TRBV7-9 and TRBJ2-5; TCRdb proposes TRBD2, but this gene call is untestable without DNA. CDR3 length: 16 residues. CDR1 is SEHNR and CDR2 is FQNEAQ in the germline V gene (reference sequence). The CDR3 protein is CASSANNIAGEETQYF.

The chain couples TRBV29-1 to TRBJ1-1; as DNA is missing, the TRBD1 call by TCRdb cannot be tested. Germline V CDR1 and CDR2: SQVTM, ANQGSEA. This CDR3 contains 13 residues. CDR3 protein: CSGTGALNTEAFF. Combining the CDR3 with reference TRBV29-1 and TRBJ1-1 gives the whole variable domain SAVISQKPSRDICQRGTSLTIQCQVDSQVTMMFWYRQQPGQSLTLIATANQGSEATYESGFVIDKFPISRPNLTFSTLTVSNMSPEDSSIYLCSGTGALNTEAFFGQGTRLTVV.

The chain is built from TRBV10-2 and TRBJ2-2; TCRdb picks TRBD2, but there is no DNA to check that call. The CDR3 consists of 13 residues. Germline lookup yields CDR1 WSHSY and CDR2 SAAADI. CDR3 amino acids: CASDSGTTGELFF.

The chain employs TRBV29-1 and TRBJ2-3. The germline V gene encodes CDR1 SQVTM and CDR2 ANQGSEA. This CDR3 is 13 amino acids long. The CDR3 loop reads CSVVFGSPDTQYF.

The chain employs TRBV10-3 and TRBJ1-1; checking the TCRdb D call of TRBD1 is not possible without DNA. Germline CDR1 is ENHRY and CDR2 is SYGVKD. This CDR3 has 16 residues. This CDR3 reads CAISDPDGTVNTEAFF.